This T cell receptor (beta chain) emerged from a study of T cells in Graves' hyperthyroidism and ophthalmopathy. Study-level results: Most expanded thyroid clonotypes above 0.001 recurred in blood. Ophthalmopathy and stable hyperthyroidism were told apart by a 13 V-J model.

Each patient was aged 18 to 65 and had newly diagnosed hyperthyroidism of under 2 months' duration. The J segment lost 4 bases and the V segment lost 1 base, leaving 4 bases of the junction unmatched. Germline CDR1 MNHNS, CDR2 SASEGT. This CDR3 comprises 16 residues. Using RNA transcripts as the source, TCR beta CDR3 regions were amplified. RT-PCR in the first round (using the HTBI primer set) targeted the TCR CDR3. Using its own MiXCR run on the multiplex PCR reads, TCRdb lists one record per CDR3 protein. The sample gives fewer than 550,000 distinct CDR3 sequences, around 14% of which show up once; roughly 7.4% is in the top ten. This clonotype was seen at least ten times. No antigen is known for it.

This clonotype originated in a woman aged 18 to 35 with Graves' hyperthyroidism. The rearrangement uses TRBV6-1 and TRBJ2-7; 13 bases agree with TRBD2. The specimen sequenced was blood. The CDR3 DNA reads TGTGCCAGCAGTGAAGTCACGGGACTAGCGGGGTACGAGCAGTACTTC. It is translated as CASSEVTGLAGYEQYF.